Shown below are 2 T cell receptor beta chains from a single sample sequenced in a study of T cell repertoires in cytomegalovirus infection. Their target antigens are unknown. TCRdb redid the calling of the reads with MiXCR, one entry per CDR3 protein. Counted here are just over 450,000 distinct CDR3 sequences, about 42% occurring once; the ten biggest clones make up roughly two fifths. This sample comprised cultured PBMCs, obtained from culture after CMV antigen stimulation. These receptors all come from a human donor in good health (CMV status not recorded). Some clones in this sample may be carry-over from other donors' samples.

In DNA form, the CDR3 reads TGTGCCAGCAGTGACCGGACAGGGCAACTCTACGAGCAGTACTTC. Translation: CASSDRTGQLYEQYF. The V and J genes are TRBV2 and TRBJ2-7, with 8 nucleotides matching TRBD1. The CDR3 loop spans 15 amino acids. The germline V gene has CDR1 SNHLY and CDR2 FYNNEI. Losses at the gene ends were 3 bases for V and 3 bases for J; bases not matched to a gene: 7.

V is TRBV7-6 and J is TRBJ2-7, with 8 bases identical to TRBD2. There are 15 residues in the CDR3. Germline CDR1 is SGHVS and CDR2 is FNYEAQ. The V segment lost 1 base and the J segment 0 bases; nucleotides outside the gene matches: 2. CDR3 region: CASSLETSASYEQYF. The CDR3 DNA is TGTGCCAGCAGCTTAGAGACTAGCGCCTCCTACGAGCAGTACTTC.